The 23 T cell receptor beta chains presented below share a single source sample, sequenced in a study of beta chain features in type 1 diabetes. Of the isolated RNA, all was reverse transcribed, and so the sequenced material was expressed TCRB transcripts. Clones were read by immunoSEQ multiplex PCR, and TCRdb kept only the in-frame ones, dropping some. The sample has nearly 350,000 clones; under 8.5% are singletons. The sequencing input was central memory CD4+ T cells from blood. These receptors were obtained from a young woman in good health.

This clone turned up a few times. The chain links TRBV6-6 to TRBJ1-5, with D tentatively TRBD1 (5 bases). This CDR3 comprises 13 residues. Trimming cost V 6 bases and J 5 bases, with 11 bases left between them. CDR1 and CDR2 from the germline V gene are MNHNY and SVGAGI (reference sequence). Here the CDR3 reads CASRKTEHQPQHF. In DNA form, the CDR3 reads TGTGCCAGCAGAAAGACAGAACATCAGCCCCAGCATTTT.

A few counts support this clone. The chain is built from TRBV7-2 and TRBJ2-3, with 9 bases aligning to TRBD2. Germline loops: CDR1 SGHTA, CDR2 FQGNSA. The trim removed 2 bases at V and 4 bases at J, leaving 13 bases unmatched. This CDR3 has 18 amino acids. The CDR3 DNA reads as TGTGCCAGCAGCTTACCTGGTTTCGGCGGGAGGGCCCCAGATACGCAGTATTTT. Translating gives CASSLPGFGGRAPDTQYF.

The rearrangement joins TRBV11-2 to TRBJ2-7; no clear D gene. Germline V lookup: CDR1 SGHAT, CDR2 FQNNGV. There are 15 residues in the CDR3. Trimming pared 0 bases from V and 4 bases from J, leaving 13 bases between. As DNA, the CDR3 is TGTGCCAGCAGCTTAGAACTGGGAACCAATTACGAGCAGTACTTC. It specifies CASSLELGTNYEQYF.

This CDR3 is CASSTHAGVKNIQYF. In nucleotides, the CDR3 is TGTGCCAGCAGCACCCATGCGGGGGTAAAAAACATTCAGTACTTC. This chain connects TRBV6-6 to TRBJ2-4, with 7 positions matching TRBD2. CDR3 size: 15 residues. Trimming removed 6 bases from V and 4 bases from J; junction bases left unmatched: 9. From germline, CDR1 is MNHNY and CDR2 SVGAGI (reference sequence).

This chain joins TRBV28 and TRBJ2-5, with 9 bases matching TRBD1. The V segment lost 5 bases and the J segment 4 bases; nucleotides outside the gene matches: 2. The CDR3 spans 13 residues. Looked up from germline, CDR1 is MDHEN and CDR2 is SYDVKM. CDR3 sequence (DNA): TGTGCCAGCAGTGGACAGGGGCGAGAGACCCAGTACTTC. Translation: CASSGQGRETQYF.

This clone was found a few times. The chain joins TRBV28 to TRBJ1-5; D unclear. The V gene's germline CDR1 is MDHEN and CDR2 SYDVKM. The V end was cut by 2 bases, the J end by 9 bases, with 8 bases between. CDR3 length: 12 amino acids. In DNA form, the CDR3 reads TGTGCCAGCAGTTTAGGAGGGAGGCCCCAGCATTTT. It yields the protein CASSLGGRPQHF. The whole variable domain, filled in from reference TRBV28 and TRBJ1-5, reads DVKVTQSSRYLVKRTGEKVFLECVQDMDHENMFWYRQDPGLGLRLIYFSYDVKMKEKGDIPEGYSVSREKKERFSLILESASTNQTSMYLCASSLGGRPQHFGDGTRLSIL.

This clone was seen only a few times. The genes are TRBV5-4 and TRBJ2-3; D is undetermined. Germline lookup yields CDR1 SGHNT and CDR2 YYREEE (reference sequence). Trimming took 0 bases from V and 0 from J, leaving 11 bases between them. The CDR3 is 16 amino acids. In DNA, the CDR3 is TGTGCCAGCAGCTTGGACGACACCACTAGCACAGATACGCAGTATTTT. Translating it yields CASSLDDTTSTDTQYF.

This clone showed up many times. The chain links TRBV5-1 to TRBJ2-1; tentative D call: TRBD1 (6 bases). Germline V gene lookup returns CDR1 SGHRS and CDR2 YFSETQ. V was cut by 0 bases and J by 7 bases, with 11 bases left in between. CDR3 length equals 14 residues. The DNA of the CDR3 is TGCGCCAGCAGCTTGGTTACAGGGTGGAATGAGCAGTTCTTC. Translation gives CASSLVTGWNEQFF. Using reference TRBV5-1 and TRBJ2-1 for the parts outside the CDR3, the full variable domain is KAGVTQTPRYLIKTRGQQVTLSCSPISGHRSVSWYQQTPGQGLQFLFEYFSETQRNKGNFPGRFSGRQFSNSRSEMNVSTLELGDSALYLCASSLVTGWNEQFFGPGTRLTVL.

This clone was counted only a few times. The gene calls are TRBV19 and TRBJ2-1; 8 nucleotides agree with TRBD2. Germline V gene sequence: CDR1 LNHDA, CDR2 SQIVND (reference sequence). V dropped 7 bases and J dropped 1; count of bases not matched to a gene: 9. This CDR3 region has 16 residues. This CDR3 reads CASKTSGRRSYNEQFF. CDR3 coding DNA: TGTGCCAGTAAGACAAGCGGGAGAAGGTCCTACAATGAGCAGTTCTTC.

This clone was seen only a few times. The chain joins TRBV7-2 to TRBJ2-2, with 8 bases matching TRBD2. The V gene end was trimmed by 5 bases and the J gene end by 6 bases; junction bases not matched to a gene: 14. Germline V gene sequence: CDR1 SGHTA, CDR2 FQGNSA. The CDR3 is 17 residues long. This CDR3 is CASSQNLIGTRAGELFF. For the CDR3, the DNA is TGTGCCAGCAGCCAAAATCTAATAGGGACTAGGGCCGGGGAGCTGTTTTTT.

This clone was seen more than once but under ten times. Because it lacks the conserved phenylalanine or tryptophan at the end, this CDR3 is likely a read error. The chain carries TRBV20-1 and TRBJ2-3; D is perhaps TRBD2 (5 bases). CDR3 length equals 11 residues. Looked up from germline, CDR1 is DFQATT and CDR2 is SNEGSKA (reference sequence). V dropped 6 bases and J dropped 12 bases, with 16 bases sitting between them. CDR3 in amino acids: CSAKNVASQYP. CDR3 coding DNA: TGCAGTGCAAAGAACGTAGCTAGCCAGTATCCA.

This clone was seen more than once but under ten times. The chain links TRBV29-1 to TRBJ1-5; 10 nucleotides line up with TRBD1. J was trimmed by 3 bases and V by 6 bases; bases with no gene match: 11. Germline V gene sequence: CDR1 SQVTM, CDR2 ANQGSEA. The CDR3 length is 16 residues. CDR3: CSVLVSGTGANQPQHF. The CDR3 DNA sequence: TGCAGCGTCCTAGTCTCCGGGACAGGGGCCAATCAGCCCCAGCATTTT.

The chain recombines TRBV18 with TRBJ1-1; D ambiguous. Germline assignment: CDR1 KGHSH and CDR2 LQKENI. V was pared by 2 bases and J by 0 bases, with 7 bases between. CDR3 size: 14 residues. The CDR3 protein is CASSPNRLNTEAFF. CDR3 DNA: TGTGCCAGCTCACCAAACCGACTGAACACTGAAGCTTTCTTT.

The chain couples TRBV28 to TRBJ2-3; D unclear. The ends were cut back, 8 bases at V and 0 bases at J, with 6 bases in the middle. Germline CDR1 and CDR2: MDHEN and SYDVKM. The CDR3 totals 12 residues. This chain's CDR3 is CASAGSTDTQYF. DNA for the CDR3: TGTGCCAGCGCTGGAAGCACAGATACGCAGTATTTT.

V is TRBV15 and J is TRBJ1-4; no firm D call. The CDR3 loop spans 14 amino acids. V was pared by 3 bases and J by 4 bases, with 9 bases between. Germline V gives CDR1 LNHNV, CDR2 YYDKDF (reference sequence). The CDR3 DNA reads TGTGCCACCAGCAGGGGTCGAAGTAATGAAAAACTGTTTTTT. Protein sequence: CATSRGRSNEKLFF.

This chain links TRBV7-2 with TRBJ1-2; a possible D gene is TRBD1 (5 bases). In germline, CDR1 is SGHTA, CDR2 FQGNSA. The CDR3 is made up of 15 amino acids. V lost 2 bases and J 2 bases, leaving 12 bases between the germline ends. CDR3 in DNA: TGTGCCAGCAGCTTATCCCTGGGGGAAAACTATGGCTACACCTTC. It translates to CASSLSLGENYGYTF.

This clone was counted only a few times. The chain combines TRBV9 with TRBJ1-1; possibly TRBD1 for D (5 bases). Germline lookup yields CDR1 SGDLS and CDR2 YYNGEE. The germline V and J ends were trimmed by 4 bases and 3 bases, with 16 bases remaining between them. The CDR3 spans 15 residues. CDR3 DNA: TGTGCCAGCAGCACATCCGCGAGGGGAGACACTGAAGCTTTCTTT. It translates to CASSTSARGDTEAFF.

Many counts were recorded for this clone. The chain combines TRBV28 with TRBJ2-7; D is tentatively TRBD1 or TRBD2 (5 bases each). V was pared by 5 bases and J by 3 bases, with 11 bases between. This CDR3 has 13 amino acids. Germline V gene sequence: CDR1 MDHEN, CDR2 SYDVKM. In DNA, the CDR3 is TGTGCCAGCAGTGGGGGACCGCTCTACGAGCAGTACTTC. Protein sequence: CASSGGPLYEQYF. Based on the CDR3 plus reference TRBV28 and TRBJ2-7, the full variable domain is DVKVTQSSRYLVKRTGEKVFLECVQDMDHENMFWYRQDPGLGLRLIYFSYDVKMKEKGDIPEGYSVSREKKERFSLILESASTNQTSMYLCASSGGPLYEQYFGPGTRLTVT.

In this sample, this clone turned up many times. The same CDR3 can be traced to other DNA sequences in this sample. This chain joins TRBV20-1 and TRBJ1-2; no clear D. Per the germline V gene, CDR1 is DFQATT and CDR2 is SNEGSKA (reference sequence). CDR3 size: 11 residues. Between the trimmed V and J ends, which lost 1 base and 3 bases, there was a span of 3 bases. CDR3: CSARGDYGYTF. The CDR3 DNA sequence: TGCAGTGCTAGAGGTGACTATGGCTACACCTTC.

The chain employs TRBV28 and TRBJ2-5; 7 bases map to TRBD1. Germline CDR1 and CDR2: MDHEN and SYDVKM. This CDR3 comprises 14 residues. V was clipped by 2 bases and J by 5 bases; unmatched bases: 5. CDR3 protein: CASSLIGGAETQYF. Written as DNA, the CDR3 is TGTGCCAGCAGTTTAATAGGGGGCGCGGAGACCCAGTACTTC.

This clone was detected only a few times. Written as DNA, the CDR3 is TGCGCCAGCAGCTCTGAAAGTGGCAATCAGCCCCAGCATTTT. Amino acids: CASSSESGNQPQHF. V gene TRBV5-1 combines with J gene TRBJ1-5; D is unclear. The CDR3 totals 14 residues. The germline gives CDR1 SGHRS, CDR2 YFSETQ. V lost 3 bases to trimming and J lost 2 bases, with 9 bases between them.

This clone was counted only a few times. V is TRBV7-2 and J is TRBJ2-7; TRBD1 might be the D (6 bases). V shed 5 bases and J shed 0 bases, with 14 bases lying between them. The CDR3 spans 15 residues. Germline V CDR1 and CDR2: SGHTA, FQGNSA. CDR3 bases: TGTGCCAGCAGCCAATTCGGACAGAGCTCCTACGAGCAGTACTTC. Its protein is CASSQFGQSSYEQYF.

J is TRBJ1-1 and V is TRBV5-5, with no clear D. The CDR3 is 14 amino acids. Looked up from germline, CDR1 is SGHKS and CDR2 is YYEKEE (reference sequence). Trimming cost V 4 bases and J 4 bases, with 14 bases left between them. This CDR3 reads CASSPNPLVTEAFF. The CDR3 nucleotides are TGTGCCAGCAGCCCTAATCCTTTGGTCACTGAAGCTTTCTTT.